What follows is one T cell receptor (beta chain) and its context. Its antigen is currently not known. One base away there is no much larger clone; base qualities are not given. The cysteine opens and the phenylalanine closes a CDR3 of 15 amino acids. The read is trimmed to its CDR3 DNA, 45 bases read in frame from base 1. V is shortened by 0 bases, J by 2 bases, and the region joining them spans 8 bases. The germline V gene (reference sequence) specifies LNHNV as CDR1 and YYDKDF as CDR2. These data are taken from a study of control samples from healthy donors and cancer patients (TCRdb year 2020). Library construction relied on the immunoSEQ multiplex PCR assay. The table comes from immuneACCESS by way of TCRdb, which keeps in-frame sequences with V and J called. Part of the clones is missing from these tables; in studies checked, under half for an unresolved V gene and the rest for unknown reasons. Present in this sample are just under 65,000 clones, 75% to 85% of which were seen just once. The ten largest make up roughly 5.1% of the sample.

Recombination linked TRBV15 to TRBJ1-5; no D gene call is confident. The TCR originated in a man aged 35-49 years in good health. Sequenced input: blood. CDR3 loop: CATSRDGKGNQPQHF. The nucleotide sequence is given as TGTGCCACCAGCAGAGATGGGAAGGGCAATCAGCCCCAGCATTTT.